The rows below give T cell receptor beta chains drawn from one sample of a study of T-cell memory formation after mild COVID-19. TCRdb ran MiXCR on the 5' RACE reads and lists one entry per CDR3 protein. Among more than 150,000 distinct CDR3 sequences listed, around a tenth were seen once. Sequencing was performed on PBMCs or a T cell subset sorted from them (not recorded which). These receptors came from a man younger than 30 who had mild COVID-19 (a few samples of this study predate the infection). Cell type and time point are not known. Each CDR3 is given with its conserved first and last residue. The D gene is left open where the match is weak. A clone size is listed for some rows: how often the clone was seen (once, few, many), or a class if it is expanded.

>TRBJ2-7|.|TRBV18|.
CASSPSRTHAYEQYF
TGTGCCAGCTCACCATCTAGGACCCACGCCTACGAGCAGTACTTC
>TRBJ1-5|.|TRBV10-2|.
CASSEGTSPRPQHF
TGCGCCAGCAGTGAGGGGACCTCTCCCCGGCCCCAGCATTTT
>TRBJ2-5|TRBD1|TRBV18|.
CASSERTGGQETQYF
TGTGCCAGCTCGGAGAGGACAGGTGGACAAGAGACCCAGTACTTC
>TRBJ2-3|.|TRBV5-6|few
CASSFPGVDTQYF
TGTGCCAGCAGCTTCCCAGGAGTAGATACGCAGTATTTT
>TRBJ2-1|.|TRBV19|few
CASSSHKGGSKYEQFF
TGTGCCAGTAGTTCACATAAGGGGGGTTCCAAGTACGAGCAGTTCTTC
>TRBJ2-2|.|TRBV7-2|few
CASGMGGLSTGELFF
TGTGCCAGCGGGATGGGGGGGCTTAGCACCGGGGAGCTGTTTTTT
>TRBJ1-5|.|TRBV12-5|few
CASGLGTPGHNQPQHF
TGTGCTAGTGGTTTGGGTACTCCAGGGCACAATCAGCCCCAGCATTTT
>TRBJ2-3|.|TRBV20-1|.
CSARAGVDTQYF
TGCAGTGCTAGGGCCGGGGTCGATACGCAGTATTTT
>TRBJ2-7|TRBD1|TRBV9|many
CASSARDRGLYEQYF
TGTGCCAGCAGCGCCCGGGACAGGGGGCTGTACGAGCAGTACTTC
>TRBJ1-1|.|TRBV12-3/TRBV12-4|few
CASTLRGGRTEAFF
TGTGCCAGCACCTTGCGCGGGGGCAGGACTGAAGCTTTCTTT
>TRBJ1-6|.|TRBV14|few
CASSRRQGGSPLHF
TGTGCCAGCAGCCGCCGTCAGGGAGGATCACCCCTCCACTTT
>TRBJ1-2|TRBD1|TRBV5-1|.
CASSFLPGQGAHGYTF
TGCGCCAGCAGCTTTCTTCCGGGACAGGGGGCGCATGGCTACACCTTC
>TRBJ2-5|TRBD1|TRBV27|.
CASSLTGQGTETQYF
TGTGCCAGCAGTTTAACGGGACAGGGCACGGAGACCCAGTACTTC
>TRBJ1-6|.|TRBV3-1|few
CASSQGDTYSPLHF
TGTGCCAGCAGCCAAGGAGACACTTATTCACCCCTCCACTTT
>TRBJ1-2|TRBD1|TRBV7-2|few
CASSQDRGQTGYTF
TGTGCCAGCAGCCAGGACAGGGGTCAAACTGGCTACACCTTC
>TRBJ1-1|.|TRBV29-1|few
CSGSSGADTEAFF
TGCAGCGGAAGTTCAGGGGCTGACACTGAAGCTTTCTTT
>TRBJ2-3|.|TRBV20-1|few
CSASYGTDTQYF
TGCAGTGCTAGTTATGGCACAGATACGCAGTATTTT
>TRBJ2-6|.|TRBV18|.
CASSAVAGSGANVLTF
TGTGCCAGCTCCGCAGTGGCGGGCTCTGGGGCCAACGTCCTGACTTTC
>TRBJ1-5|TRBD1|TRBV5-5|many
CASSTTGGSNQPQHF
TGTGCCAGCAGTACGACAGGGGGAAGCAATCAGCCCCAGCATTTT
>TRBJ1-1|.|TRBV7-6|.
CASSSIRGERGSYTEAFF
TGTGCCAGCAGCTCCATCAGAGGGGAAAGGGGAAGTTACACTGAAGCTTTCTTT
>TRBJ1-6|TRBD1|TRBV7-9|.
CASSLGTGAYNSPLHF
TGTGCCAGCAGCTTAGGGACAGGTGCTTATAATTCACCCCTCCACTTT
>TRBJ2-3|.|TRBV5-1|many
CASSSSSGGHLRADTQYF
TGCGCCAGCAGCTCTTCCTCGGGGGGCCACCTGAGGGCAGATACGCAGTATTTT
>TRBJ1-4|TRBD1|TRBV7-2|.
CASSSYRGSDEKLFF
TGTGCCAGCAGCTCTTACAGGGGGTCCGATGAAAAACTGTTTTTT
>TRBJ1-2|.|TRBV12-3/TRBV12-4|.
CASSPPGQLAYTF
TGTGCCAGCAGTCCACCGGGACAACTAGCCTACACCTTC
>TRBJ1-4|TRBD1|TRBV20-1|many
CLGQGNEKLFF
TGTCTCGGACAGGGTAATGAAAAACTGTTTTTT
>TRBJ2-1|.|TRBV4-2|.
CASSQEVRSYNEQFF
TGTGCCAGCAGCCAAGAGGTGCGGTCTTACAATGAGCAGTTCTTC
>TRBJ2-5|.|TRBV4-3|many
CASSPSREETQYF
TGCGCCAGCAGCCCCTCTAGGGAAGAGACCCAGTACTTC
>TRBJ1-1|TRBD1|TRBV12-3/TRBV12-4|few
CASSQDRGKFYTEAFF
TGTGCCAGCAGTCAGGACAGGGGGAAATTCTACACTGAAGCTTTCTTT
>TRBJ1-5|.|TRBV10-3|.
CAIRGGLEANQPQHF
TGTGCCATCAGGGGGGGCTTAGAGGCCAATCAGCCCCAGCATTTT
>TRBJ2-4|.|TRBV5-1|many
CASSPTVAKNIQYF
TGCGCCAGCAGCCCCACAGTTGCCAAAAACATTCAGTACTTC
>TRBJ2-5|.|TRBV7-2|many
CASSLTGAQETQYF
TGTGCCAGCAGCTTAACCGGGGCCCAAGAGACCCAGTACTTC
>TRBJ2-2|TRBD1|TRBV12-3/TRBV12-4|.
CASSADRAGELFF
TGTGCCAGCAGTGCGGACAGGGCCGGGGAGCTGTTTTTT
>TRBJ2-5|TRBD2|TRBV7-3|.
CASSPGTSGAETQYF
TGTGCCAGCAGCCCGGGGACTAGCGGGGCCGAGACCCAGTACTTC
>TRBJ2-5|.|TRBV5-1|.
CASSLVQGQETQYF
TGCGCCAGCAGCTTGGTACAGGGCCAAGAGACCCAGTACTTC
>TRBJ2-1|TRBD2|TRBV4-3|many
CASSQPSGGVNEQFF
TGCGCCAGCAGCCAACCTAGCGGGGGGGTAAATGAGCAGTTCTTC
>TRBJ2-1|.|TRBV20-1|.
CSAVDRKSSYNEQFF
TGCAGTGCCGTCGACAGGAAGAGCTCCTACAATGAGCAGTTCTTC
>TRBJ1-1|TRBD1|TRBV11-2|few
CASSLVMGQPNTEAFF
TGTGCCAGCAGCTTAGTAATGGGACAGCCGAACACTGAAGCTTTCTTT
>TRBJ2-1|.|TRBV2|.
CASSPDRNNNEQFF
TGTGCCAGCAGTCCGGACAGAAATAACAATGAGCAGTTCTTC
>TRBJ1-2|TRBD1|TRBV4-3|few
CASSHSDRGLAGYTF
TGCGCCAGCAGCCATTCGGACAGGGGGTTGGCTGGCTACACCTTC
>TRBJ2-5|TRBD2|TRBV4-2|few
CASSQEETSGGLRETQYF
TGTGCCAGCAGCCAAGAAGAGACTAGCGGGGGTCTCCGGGAGACCCAGTACTTC
>TRBJ2-5|TRBD2|TRBV12-3/TRBV12-4|.
CASSLERGGRETQYF
TGTGCCAGCAGCCTCGAGCGGGGGGGCCGAGAGACCCAGTACTTC
>TRBJ2-7|.|TRBV5-1|many
CASVLVPDGSREQYF
TGCGCCAGCGTTCTAGTTCCGGACGGCTCGAGAGAGCAGTACTTC
>TRBJ1-2|.|TRBV12-3/TRBV12-4|.
CASSLRLAGYTF
TGTGCCAGCAGCCTTAGACTCGCTGGCTACACCTTC
>TRBJ1-5|.|TRBV2|few
CASSPFMNNQPQHF
TGTGCCAGCAGCCCTTTTATGAACAATCAGCCCCAGCATTTT
>TRBJ1-6|.|TRBV7-9|few
CASSSGEGNPYNSPLHF
TGTGCCAGCAGCTCCGGAGAGGGAAATCCCTATAATTCACCCCTCCACTTT
>TRBJ1-1|TRBD1|TRBV10-1|few
CASSGNRGRNTEAFF
TGCGCCAGCAGTGGAAACAGGGGGCGAAACACTGAAGCTTTCTTT
>TRBJ1-5|.|TRBV2|.
CASREVSNQPQHF
TGTGCCAGCAGAGAGGTTAGCAATCAGCCCCAGCATTTT
>TRBJ1-1|.|TRBV29-1|.
CSVLDRWSTEAFF
TGCAGCGTTCTAGACAGATGGAGCACTGAAGCTTTCTTT
>TRBJ1-2|.|TRBV21-1|few
CASSLTGSIYGYTF
TGTGCCAGCAGCTTAACCGGGTCGATCTATGGCTACACCTTC